This is a list of T cell receptor beta chains from one sample in a study of blood T cell repertoires in COVID-19. Clones were read by immunoSEQ multiplex PCR, and TCRdb kept only the in-frame ones, dropping some. The sample carries about 180,000 clones, about 88% recorded once. Input material: PBMCs or T cells enriched from blood (not recorded which). The source is a woman aged 40 to 50 with acute COVID-19. Both conserved end residues are part of each CDR3. The order of the fields is D gene, J gene, V gene, clone size, CDR3 DNA, CDR3 protein. D genes are given only for firm matches. Size tells how often a clone was seen (once, few, many) or the class of an expanded clone, and some rows leave it out.

>TRBD1|TRBJ2-7|TRBV5-1|.
TGCGCCAGCAGCTTGAAAGGGGGCCTTACATACGAGCAGTACTTC
CASSLKGGLTYEQYF
>.|TRBJ2-1|TRBV3-1/TRBV3-2|.
TGTGCCAGCAGCCGTCAGAGGGAGCAGTTCTTC
CASSRQREQFF
>.|TRBJ2-7|TRBV14|.
TGTGCCAGCAGCCCCTCCATACTCCCGACAGGCGAGCAGTACTTC
CASSPSILPTGEQYF
>TRBD2|TRBJ2-1|TRBV19|.
TGTGCCAGTTCAGAACCTCAACTAGCGGGAGGTTTGTCGGCCAATGAGCAGTTCTTC
CASSEPQLAGGLSANEQFF
>TRBD1|TRBJ1-1|TRBV6-5|.
TGTGCCAGCAGTACCCGGGACAGGGCCGGCACTGAAGCTTTCTTT
CASSTRDRAGTEAFF
>.|TRBJ1-6|TRBV5-6|.
TGTGCCAGCAGCCGGGGACTGGCGAGCTCCTATAATTCACCCCTCCACTTT
CASSRGLASSYNSPLHF
>.|TRBJ1-4|TRBV7-9|.
TGTGCCAGCAGCCAAATGACAAGAACTAATGAAAAACTGTTTTTT
CASSQMTRTNEKLFF
>.|TRBJ1-3|TRBV5-5|.
TGTGCCAGCAGCTTGGCCCCCGAGTCTGGGCCGGGGGGAAACACCATATATTTT
CASSLAPESGPGGNTIYF
>TRBD2|TRBJ2-2|TRBV2|.
TGTGCCAGCACCCCCGGACTAGCGAACACCGGGGAGCTGTTTTTT
CASTPGLANTGELFF
>TRBD2|TRBJ2-7|TRBV14|.
TGTGCCAGCAGCCAAGGCCCTAGCGGGAGGTACGAGCAGTACTTC
CASSQGPSGRYEQYF
>TRBD1|TRBJ2-2|TRBV7-9|.
TGTGCCAGCAGCTCAACCGGGACAGGGTTGAGCACCGGGGAGCTGTTTTTT
CASSSTGTGLSTGELFF
>.|TRBJ1-5|TRBV6-2/TRBV6-3|.
TGTGCCAGCAGTTACCACAGGGATCAGCCCCAGCATTTT
CASSYHRDQPQHF
>.|TRBJ1-2|TRBV3-1/TRBV3-2|.
TGTGCCAGCAGCCAGATGCCGAGTGGCTACACCTTC
CASSQMPSGYTF
>TRBD1|TRBJ1-4|TRBV5-1|few
TGCGCCAGCAGCTTGGAAGGGACAGGGAATGAAAAACTGTTTTTT
CASSLEGTGNEKLFF
>.|TRBJ1-1|TRBV18|.
TGTGCCAGCTCGGCGGGGAATGGGGGTGAAGCTTTCTTT
CASSAGNGGEAFF
>.|TRBJ1-2|TRBV5-1|.
TGCGCCAGCAGAAACGATATAGGGAGTGGCTACACCTTC
CASRNDIGSGYTF
>.|TRBJ1-1|TRBV14|once
TGTGCCAGCAGCCCCGAAGGGCGGGGGGCGAACACTGAAGCTTTCTTT
CASSPEGRGANTEAFF
>.|TRBJ2-7|TRBV3-1/TRBV3-2|.
TGTGCCAGCAGCCAAGTACCCGGCGAGCAGTACTTC
CASSQVPGEQYF
>TRBD2|TRBJ2-6|TRBV19|.
TGTGCCAGTAATACGGGAGGGGGGTCTGGGGCCAACGTCCTGACTTTC
CASNTGGGSGANVLTF
>TRBD2|TRBJ2-5|TRBV6-4|.
TGTGCCAGCAGCCCCGGGGGGGAAGGGGAGACCCAGTACTTC
CASSPGGEGETQYF
>.|TRBJ2-3|TRBV10-1|once
TGCGCCAGCAGTGACCACGAGGAGAGTCCGGGGGTCACAGATACGCAGTATTTT
CASSDHEESPGVTDTQYF
>TRBD2|TRBJ2-7|TRBV4-3|.
TGCGCCAGCAGCCAAGAACTAGCGGAGAACTACGAGCAGTACTTC
CASSQELAENYEQYF
>TRBD2|TRBJ2-1|TRBV5-1|.
TGCGCCAGCAGCTCCATAGCGGGAGGTCTCCACAATGAGCAGTTCTTC
CASSSIAGGLHNEQFF
>.|TRBJ1-5|TRBV5-6|.
TGTGCCAGCAGCTTTTCGAATCAGCCCCAGCATTTT
CASSFSNQPQHF
>.|TRBJ2-7|TRBV19|.
TGTGCCAGTAGTATAAGGGGCCCTGGGCCCTACGAGCAGTACTTC
CASSIRGPGPYEQYF
>.|TRBJ1-3|TRBV9|.
TGTGCCAGCAGCGTAGGAGTAGGGGTTGGAAACACCATATATTTT
CASSVGVGVGNTIYF
>.|TRBJ2-5|TRBV6-5|.
TGTGCCAGCAGAACTAGGCAAGAGACCCAGTACTTC
CASRTRQETQYF
>.|TRBJ2-3|TRBV29-1|.
TGCAGCGTTGAAGATCCCCCGCGACTTACCAGCACAGATACGCAGTATTTT
CSVEDPPRLTSTDTQYF
>.|TRBJ1-2|TRBV29-1|.
TGCAGCGTCCCGGAGAACTATGGCTACACCTTC
CSVPENYGYTF
>TRBD2|TRBJ2-1|TRBV14|.
TGTGCCAGCAGCCAAGATCCGCTAGCGGGGGGCCTACTGGTGGATGAGCAGTTCTTC
CASSQDPLAGGLLVDEQFF
>TRBD1|TRBJ1-4|TRBV6-4|.
TGTGCCAGCCAGACGGGGACAGGAATTGCAACTAATGAAAAACTGTTTTTT
CASQTGTGIATNEKLFF
>.|TRBJ1-3|TRBV7-9|.
TGTGCCAGCAGCTCAGGACAGCCGAACTCTGGAAACACCATATATTTT
CASSSGQPNSGNTIYF
>TRBD1|TRBJ1-5|TRBV30|.
TGTGCCTGGAGTCTCCGGACAGGAGGAACCTATAGCAATCAGCCCCAGCATTTT
CAWSLRTGGTYSNQPQHF
>TRBD2|TRBJ2-1|TRBV9|.
TGTGCCAGCAGCATACGGACTAGCGGGGACTACAATGAGCAGTTCTTC
CASSIRTSGDYNEQFF
>.|TRBJ1-2|TRBV28|.
TGTGCCACCCTTATTAACTATGGCTACACCTTC
CATLINYGYTF
>TRBD1|TRBJ1-2|TRBV6-6|.
TGTGCCAGCAGTTTTGGCTCCGGGACAGGGAATGGCTACACCTTC
CASSFGSGTGNGYTF
>TRBD2|TRBJ2-3|TRBV7-6|.
TGTGCCAGCAGCTTAGGTAGCGGGTCTAGCACAGATACGCAGTATTTT
CASSLGSGSSTDTQYF
>.|TRBJ1-1|TRBV5-1|.
TGCGCCAGCAGCTTGGGGGCAGGGTTCACTGAAGCTTTCTTT
CASSLGAGFTEAFF
>.|TRBJ2-5|TRBV30|.
TGTGCCTGGGGGTCCCGCTCAAAGGACAAGTACCAAGAGACCCAGTACTTC
CAWGSRSKDKYQETQYF
>.|TRBJ2-1|TRBV2|many
TGTGCCAGCAGACTCGGGGGAGAGCAGTTCTTC
CASRLGGEQFF
>.|TRBJ2-6|TRBV5-8|.
TGTGCCAGCAGACTTAGACAGGTCCGAACTGGGGCCAACGTCCTGACTTTC
CASRLRQVRTGANVLTF
>TRBD1|TRBJ2-3|TRBV2|.
TGTGCCAGCAGACAACAGGGGTTGGGCACAGATACGCAGTATTTT
CASRQQGLGTDTQYF
>.|TRBJ2-3|TRBV21-1|.
TGTGCCAGCATCAAGCGGAAGGGACTCAAGAGCACAGATACGCAGTATTTT
CASIKRKGLKSTDTQYF
>.|TRBJ1-4|TRBV30|.
TGTGCCTGGAGTATATCGGGTAATGAAAAACTGTTTTTT
CAWSISGNEKLFF
>.|TRBJ2-1|TRBV15|once
TGTGCCACCAGCAGAGGAGTCAATGAGCAGTTCTTC
CATSRGVNEQFF
>.|TRBJ2-3|TRBV2|few
TGTGCCAGCACTAGGGCTAGCCGCGAAGATACGCAGTATTTT
CASTRASREDTQYF
>.|TRBJ1-1|TRBV11-2|.
TGTGCCAGCAGCTTGATGACAGTGAACACTGAAGCTTTCTTT
CASSLMTVNTEAFF
>.|TRBJ1-5|TRBV7-2|once
TGTGCCAGCAGCCTAATACAGGGAAGCAATCAGCCCCAGCATTTT
CASSLIQGSNQPQHF
>.|TRBJ1-4|TRBV20-1|once
TGCAGCGGACAGAAGAATGAAAAACTGTTTTTT
CSGQKNEKLFF
>.|TRBJ1-5|TRBV19|.
TGTGCCAGTAGTGTTCTCGGTGAGCCCCAGCATTTT
CASSVLGEPQHF